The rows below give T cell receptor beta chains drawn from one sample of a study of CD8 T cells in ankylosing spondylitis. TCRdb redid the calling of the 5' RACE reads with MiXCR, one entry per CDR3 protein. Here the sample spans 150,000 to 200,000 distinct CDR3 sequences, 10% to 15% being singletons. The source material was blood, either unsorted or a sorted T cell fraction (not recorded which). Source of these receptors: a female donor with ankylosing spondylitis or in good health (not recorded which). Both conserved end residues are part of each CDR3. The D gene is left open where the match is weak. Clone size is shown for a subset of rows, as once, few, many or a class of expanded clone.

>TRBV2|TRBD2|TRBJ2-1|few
TGTGCCAGCAGCATTTTACTAGCGGGAGGGCCCTACAATGAGCAGTTCTTC
CASSILLAGGPYNEQFF
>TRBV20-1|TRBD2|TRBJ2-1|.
TGCAGTGCTAGGGGGACTAGCGGGAGATATAATGAGCAGTTCTTC
CSARGTSGRYNEQFF
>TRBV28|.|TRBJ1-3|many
TGTGCCAGCAGTAGTGGAGGCACCATATATTTT
CASSSGGTIYF
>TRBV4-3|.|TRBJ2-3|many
TGCGCCAGCAGCCAGAGAGACAGGGAGGGGGATACGCAGTATTTT
CASSQRDREGDTQYF
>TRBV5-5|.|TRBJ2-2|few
TGTGCCAGCAGCCCACAGGCGGGAACCGGGGAGCTGTTTTTT
CASSPQAGTGELFF
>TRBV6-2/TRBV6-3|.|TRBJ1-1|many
TGTGCCAGCAGTTCCCCGAACACTGTAGAAGCTTTCTTT
CASSSPNTVEAFF
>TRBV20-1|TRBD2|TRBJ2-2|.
TGCAGTGCTAGAAAACTAGCGGATCGCACCGGGGAGCTGTTTTTT
CSARKLADRTGELFF
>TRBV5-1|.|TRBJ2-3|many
TGCGCCAGCAGCTTGAAGCGGCAGGGTGGTACAGATACGCAGTATTTT
CASSLKRQGGTDTQYF
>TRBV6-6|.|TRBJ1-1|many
TGTGCCAGCAGTTCGTACAGTCCTGAAGCTTTCTTT
CASSSYSPEAFF
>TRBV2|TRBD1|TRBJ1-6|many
TGTGCCAGCAGTGAAAGGGTCAGGGGGGCCTCACCCCTCCACTTT
CASSERVRGASPLHF
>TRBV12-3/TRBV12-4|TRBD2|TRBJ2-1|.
TGTGCCAGCAGTTTCTGGAATAGCGGGGGGGACAATGAGCAGTTCTTC
CASSFWNSGGDNEQFF
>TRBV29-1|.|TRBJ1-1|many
TGCAGCGTTAAGGACAAGCCTATCTCTGAAGCTTTCTTT
CSVKDKPISEAFF
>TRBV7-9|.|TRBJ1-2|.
TGTGCCAGCAGCTCAGATTCAGGGGACTATGGCTACACCTTC
CASSSDSGDYGYTF
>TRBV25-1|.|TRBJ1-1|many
TGTGCCAGCAGTGAGTACGCGGGTACTGAAGCTTTCTTT
CASSEYAGTEAFF
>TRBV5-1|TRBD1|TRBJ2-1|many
TGCGCCAGCAGCTCACCGGGACAGGGGGCGGCACGAGGCTCCTACAATGAGCAGTTCTTC
CASSSPGQGAARGSYNEQFF
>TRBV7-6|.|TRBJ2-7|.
TGTGCCAGCAGCTTACGAGGGGGAAGCTCCTACGAGCAGTACTTC
CASSLRGGSSYEQYF
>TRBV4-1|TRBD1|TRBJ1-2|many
TGCGCCAGCAGCCTGGGACAGGATCTTCAAGGACCGGATGGCTACACCTTC
CASSLGQDLQGPDGYTF
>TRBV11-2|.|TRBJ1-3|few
TGTGCCAGCAGCTGGAACATGGACTCTGGAAACACCATATATTTT
CASSWNMDSGNTIYF
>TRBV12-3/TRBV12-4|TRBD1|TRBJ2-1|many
TGTGCCAGCATCGAGTCCGGGACAGGGAACAATGAGCAGTTCTTC
CASIESGTGNNEQFF
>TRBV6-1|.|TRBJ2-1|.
TGTGCCAGCAGTGTGGAAGCAGGGAATTCCTACAATGAGCAGTTCTTC
CASSVEAGNSYNEQFF
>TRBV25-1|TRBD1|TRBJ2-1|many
TGTGCCAGCAGTGAAGTGGGGACAGTCTTTAGCCGATATCGGTACAATGAGCAGTTCTTC
CASSEVGTVFSRYRYNEQFF
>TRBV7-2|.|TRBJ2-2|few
TGTGCCAGCAGCTTATTCGGGATCGGTAACACCGGGGAGCTGTTTTTT
CASSLFGIGNTGELFF
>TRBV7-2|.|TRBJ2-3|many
TGTGCCAGCAGCCCTAGCGCTTCCACAGATACGCAGTATTTT
CASSPSASTDTQYF
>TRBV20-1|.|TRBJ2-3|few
TGCAGTGCTAGTCGCGGGCCGGATACGCAGTATTTT
CSASRGPDTQYF
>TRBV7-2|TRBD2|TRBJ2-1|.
TGTGCCAGCAGCTTACAGAGTGGTGGGAGGGCGTCCAATGAGCAGTTCTTC
CASSLQSGGRASNEQFF
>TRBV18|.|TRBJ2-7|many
TGTGCCAGCTCACCTGCCAGGGGCCTTTACGAGCAGTACTTC
CASSPARGLYEQYF
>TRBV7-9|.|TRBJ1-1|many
TGTGCCAGCAGCTTCAGGGAAGGCGCTGAAGCTTTCTTT
CASSFREGAEAFF